The present TCR beta chain was sequenced within a study of early T cells in non-severe SARS-CoV-2 infection. Study information: Unpaired chains resulted from sequencing bulk RNA of unsorted whole blood.

In the library, individual cDNA molecules carried attached unique molecular identifiers. TCRdb re-analysed the 5' RACE reads in MiXCR, keeping a single row per CDR3 protein. The profile shows 83,000 or so distinct CDR3 sequences, more than 9% of them singletons. General study points: Missing private and CD4 specificities, VDJdb matching favored anti-spike CD8 responses.

This clonotype occurred a few times. As yet, its antigen is unknown. CDR3 length: 14 amino acids. After removal of 4 bases from V and 6 bases from J, the junction contained 9 bases not matched to a gene. CDR1 SGHVS and CDR2 FNYEAQ come from the germline V gene. The sequencing used whole blood, collected at baseline. The receptor was derived from an adult who was a healthcare worker with PCR-confirmed SARS-CoV-2 infection or an uninfected control (not recorded which). The chain links TRBV7-6 to TRBJ2-7; 7 nucleotides align to TRBD2. CDR3 residues: CASSSTAGEVEQYF. As DNA, the CDR3 is TGTGCCAGCAGCTCCACCGCGGGAGAAGTCGAGCAGTACTTC.